This T cell receptor beta chain was captured in a study of cytomegalovirus exposure and HLA in healthy donors. A remark on this clone: The antigen is not known.

Study-level results: The investigators catalogued 150 to 200 TCR beta chains as cytomegalovirus-associated. In a later analysis, CMV-associated beta chains were mostly HLA-associated, it appeared.

Germline V CDR1 and CDR2: SGHNT, YYREEE (reference sequence). V was clipped by 1 base and J by 5 bases; unmatched bases: 8. This CDR3 comprises 17 residues. 13 Jbeta primers and 60 Vbeta primers were used for the PCR. Assay: immunoSEQ multiplex PCR; the TCRdb copy retains only in-frame clones and omits some. The sample shows 100,000 to 150,000 clones, about 79% of them seen only once. This sequence was found in a woman aged 18 to 35 in good health and CMV-seropositive. The specimen sequenced was PBMCs. The V gene is TRBV5-4, the J gene TRBJ2-3; TRBD2 aligns across 12 bases. In DNA form, the CDR3 reads TGTGCCAGCAGCTTGACGCCTAGCGGGGGGGCCGGAGATACGCAGTATTTT. Its translation is CASSLTPSGGAGDTQYF.